This is a list of T cell receptor beta chains from one sample in a study of control samples from healthy donors and cancer patients. The repertoire was sequenced with immunoSEQ multiplex PCR; TCRdb's copy has only in-frame clones and lacks some. The sample lists approximately 53,000 clones; around 90% were seen once. The sequenced sample consisted of PBMCs. These receptors originate from a man aged 30-40 years with colorectal cancer. The CDR3 runs from the conserved cysteine through the conserved F or W. D genes are given only for firm matches. Some rows have no size entry. The others give once, few or many, or a class for an expanded clone.

J,size,D,V,CDR3,DNA
TRBJ2-1,-,-,TRBV18,CASSPSGGSYNEQFF,TGTGCCAGCTCACCATCGGGTGGCTCCTACAATGAGCAGTTCTTC
TRBJ1-5,-,-,TRBV7-9,CASSFGTENQPQHF,TGTGCCAGCAGCTTTGGGACGGAAAATCAGCCCCAGCATTTT
TRBJ1-6,-,-,TRBV2,CASSVRGESPLHF,TGTGCCAGCAGTGTCAGGGGAGAATCACCCCTCCACTTT
TRBJ1-5,once,-,TRBV27,CASSLLGIPDTSNQPQHF,TGTGCCAGCAGTTTACTTGGTATCCCTGACACTAGCAATCAGCCCCAGCATTTT
TRBJ2-7,-,TRBD2,TRBV5-1,CASSLGGGAREQYF,TGCGCCAGCAGCTTGGGCGGGGGGGCCCGCGAGCAGTACTTC
TRBJ1-5,-,-,TRBV11-2,CASSADRYQSPQHF,TGTGCCAGCAGCGCAGACAGGTATCAATCGCCCCAGCATTTT
TRBJ2-1,-,TRBD2,TRBV6-6,CASRGGTSGEQFF,TGTGCCAGCAGAGGAGGGACTAGCGGTGAGCAGTTCTTC
TRBJ1-1,once,-,TRBV2,CASSDSRVLAEAFF,TGTGCCAGCAGTGATAGCAGGGTGTTGGCTGAAGCTTTCTTT
TRBJ2-2,-,TRBD2,TRBV18,CASSPRTSGNTGELFF,TGTGCCAGCTCACCACGGACTAGCGGTAACACCGGGGAGCTGTTTTTT
TRBJ1-1,-,TRBD1,TRBV7-2,CASSLGTGGAYTEAFF,TGTGCCAGCAGCCTCGGGACAGGGGGCGCGTACACTGAAGCTTTCTTT
TRBJ1-5,-,-,TRBV5-5,CASSLGAGAQPQHF,TGTGCCAGCAGCTTGGGGGCAGGGGCTCAGCCCCAGCATTTT
TRBJ1-2,-,-,TRBV10-3,CAISENRPGGGYTF,TGTGCCATCAGTGAGAATAGGCCCGGGGGAGGCTACACCTTC
TRBJ1-1,-,-,TRBV7-9,CASSLGGQEAFF,TGTGCCAGCAGCTTAGGAGGGCAAGAAGCTTTCTTT
TRBJ1-6,-,-,TRBV6-6,CASSPRGGGQYNSPLHF,TGTGCCAGCAGTCCCCGAGGGGGGGGCCAGTATAATTCACCCCTCCACTTT
TRBJ2-3,-,TRBD1,TRBV5-4,CASSYDRGTDTQYF,TGTGCCAGCAGCTACGACAGGGGTACAGATACGCAGTATTTT
TRBJ2-1,-,-,TRBV7-9,CASSFRGPSSESEQFF,TGTGCCAGCAGCTTCCGGGGACCCTCTTCGGAGAGTGAGCAGTTCTTC
TRBJ2-1,-,-,TRBV29-1,CSVSRDEQFF,TGCAGCGTTTCGAGGGATGAGCAGTTCTTC
TRBJ2-7,once,-,TRBV14,CASSSEELRYEQYF,TGTGCCAGCAGTTCCGAGGAATTGCGCTACGAGCAGTACTTC
TRBJ1-1,-,TRBD1,TRBV5-5,CASSYRTGVNTEAFF,TGTGCCAGCAGCTACCGGACAGGGGTGAACACTGAAGCTTTCTTT
TRBJ1-2,-,TRBD1,TRBV6-1,CASSALGTGYLPFGGYTF,TGTGCCAGCAGTGCCCTTGGGACAGGCTATCTCCCTTTTGGTGGCTACACCTTC
TRBJ1-2,-,-,TRBV6-5,CASSYSGTEIYGYTF,TGTGCCAGCAGTTACTCAGGGACGGAGATCTATGGCTACACCTTC
TRBJ1-2,-,TRBD1,TRBV5-1,CASSSGQGYGYTF,TGCGCCAGCAGCTCCGGACAGGGCTATGGCTACACCTTC
TRBJ1-6,-,-,TRBV11-2,CASSLDGRDSPLHF,TGTGCCAGCAGCTTAGACGGCAGGGATTCACCCCTCCACTTT
TRBJ1-1,once,-,TRBV21-1,CASSKVKQEGTEAFF,TGTGCCAGCAGCAAAGTAAAACAGGAAGGCACTGAAGCTTTCTTT
TRBJ1-5,-,TRBD1,TRBV30,CAWSGTGGDFLSNQPQHF,TGTGCCTGGAGTGGGACAGGGGGCGATTTCCTTAGCAATCAGCCCCAGCATTTT
TRBJ1-5,-,-,TRBV11-2,CASSLADYPNQPQHF,TGTGCCAGCAGCTTAGCGGATTACCCAAATCAGCCCCAGCATTTT
TRBJ2-7,-,-,TRBV2,CASSGGRSYEQYF,TGTGCCAGCAGTGGGGGTAGATCCTACGAGCAGTACTTC
TRBJ2-1,-,TRBD2,TRBV6-2/TRBV6-3,CASSPLGLAGVLDSYNEQFF,TGTGCCAGCAGTCCCCTCGGACTAGCGGGGGTGCTTGATTCCTACAATGAGCAGTTCTTC
TRBJ2-7,-,TRBD2,TRBV9,CASSVDGRGGDEQYF,TGTGCCAGCAGCGTAGATGGAAGGGGAGGGGACGAGCAGTACTTC
TRBJ1-1,-,-,TRBV19,CASSGRTALNTEAFF,TGTGCCAGTAGTGGGAGGACAGCCTTGAACACTGAAGCTTTCTTT
TRBJ1-2,-,-,TRBV7-2,CASSLGWGPYGYTF,TGTGCCAGCAGCTTAGGGTGGGGGCCCTATGGCTACACCTTC
TRBJ2-1,-,-,TRBV19,CASSMEGGAYNEQFF,TGTGCCAGTAGTATGGAAGGGGGTGCCTACAATGAGCAGTTCTTC
TRBJ1-4,-,TRBD1,TRBV3-1/TRBV3-2,CASSFGTGKEKLFF,TGTGCCAGCAGCTTCGGGACAGGGAAGGAAAAACTGTTTTTT
TRBJ2-5,few,-,TRBV7-9,CASSPRGGRGNDETQYF,TGTGCCAGCAGCCCCCGGGGGGGCAGGGGGAATGATGAGACCCAGTACTTC
TRBJ1-4,-,TRBD1,TRBV27,CASKIGTDSNEKLFF,TGTGCCAGCAAAATCGGGACAGACTCTAATGAAAAACTGTTTTTT
TRBJ2-1,-,-,TRBV19,CASSIDRTSDNEQFF,TGTGCCAGTAGTATAGATCGAACTTCTGACAATGAGCAGTTCTTC
TRBJ2-7,-,TRBD1,TRBV7-2,CASSQGDRESLMEQYF,TGTGCCAGCAGCCAAGGGGACAGGGAATCGTTAATGGAGCAGTACTTC
TRBJ2-1,once,-,TRBV2,CASLGGSSSYNEQFF,TGTGCCTCACTTGGAGGCTCTAGCTCCTACAATGAGCAGTTCTTC
TRBJ1-4,-,-,TRBV4-3,CASSQVEREKLFF,TGCGCCAGCAGCCAAGTCGAGCGAGAAAAACTGTTTTTT
TRBJ1-2,-,TRBD1,TRBV24-1,CATSGTGDEDYTF,TGTGCCACCAGTGGGACAGGGGACGAGGACTACACCTTC
TRBJ1-1,-,-,TRBV14,CASSQLGAIEAFF,TGTGCCAGCAGCCAACTCGGGGCGATTGAAGCTTTCTTT
TRBJ2-2,-,-,TRBV29-1,CSVGHKTGELFF,TGCAGCGTCGGACATAAAACCGGGGAGCTGTTTTTT
TRBJ2-1,-,TRBD2,TRBV5-4,CASSLGSGGAPLEQFF,TGTGCCAGCAGCTTGGGTAGCGGGGGGGCCCCTTTGGAGCAGTTCTTC
TRBJ1-5,-,-,TRBV6-5,CASTTGINQPQHF,TGTGCCAGCACCACAGGAATCAATCAGCCCCAGCATTTT
TRBJ1-2,-,-,TRBV6-5,CASSYAGYGYTF,TGTGCCAGCAGTTACGCCGGGTATGGCTACACCTTC
TRBJ1-1,-,-,TRBV29-1,CSARSLRDFDRGAFF,TGCAGCGCCCGAAGCCTCCGGGACTTTGATAGGGGAGCTTTCTTT
TRBJ1-5,-,-,TRBV10-3,CAISDGKQRYSNQPQHF,TGTGCCATCAGTGACGGGAAACAGAGATATAGCAATCAGCCCCAGCATTTT
TRBJ2-3,-,-,TRBV5-1,CASSLRPTGAADTQYF,TGCGCCAGCAGCCTTCGACCCACCGGGGCGGCAGATACGCAGTATTTT
TRBJ1-6,-,-,TRBV3-1/TRBV3-2,CASSQELRQGDSPLHF,TGTGCCAGCAGCCAAGAACTACGTCAGGGAGATTCACCCCTCCACTTT
TRBJ1-1,-,-,TRBV19,CASSRGGFDTEAFF,TGTGCCAGTAGTCGAGGGGGGTTTGACACTGAAGCTTTCTTT
TRBJ2-3,-,TRBD2,TRBV7-8,CASSRGAGGPTDTQYF,TGTGCCAGCAGCCGTGGGGCGGGGGGGCCCACAGATACGCAGTATTTT